This TCR beta chain emerged from a study of cytomegalovirus exposure and HLA in healthy donors. As regards this clone: Its antigen is not identified.

The PCR contained 60 Vbeta and 13 Jbeta primers. Original processing notes: Later, an analysis found around 80 million unique TCR beta chains, and roughly 10 million of these were shared. Data came from immunoSEQ multiplex PCR; TCRdb stores just in-frame clones and leaves some out. V, J and clone size derive from that table, while D and trimming were established from the DNA sequence. Its listing shows about 140,000 clones. Whole-study results and caveats: Accurate HLA-A and HLA-B prediction from TCR beta sequences was reported for most subjects. Later work associated around 18,000 TCR beta sequences with HLA alleles at 0.05 false discovery rate. A missense variant in DCLRE1C was later tied to TCR beta V- and J-gene trimming.

This CDR3 is built from 15 residues. Germline V CDR1 and CDR2: KGHSH, LQKENI. V trimming: 5 bases; J trimming: 1 base; junction bases outside the gene matches: 4. The specimen sequenced was PBMCs. The source is a woman aged 18-29 years in good health and CMV-seronegative. This chain connects TRBV18 to TRBJ2-2, with TRBD1 matching over 7 bases. CDR3 in amino acids: CASSARDRNTGELFF. Written as DNA, the CDR3 is TGTGCCAGCTCAGCTCGGGACAGGAACACCGGGGAGCTGTTTTTT.